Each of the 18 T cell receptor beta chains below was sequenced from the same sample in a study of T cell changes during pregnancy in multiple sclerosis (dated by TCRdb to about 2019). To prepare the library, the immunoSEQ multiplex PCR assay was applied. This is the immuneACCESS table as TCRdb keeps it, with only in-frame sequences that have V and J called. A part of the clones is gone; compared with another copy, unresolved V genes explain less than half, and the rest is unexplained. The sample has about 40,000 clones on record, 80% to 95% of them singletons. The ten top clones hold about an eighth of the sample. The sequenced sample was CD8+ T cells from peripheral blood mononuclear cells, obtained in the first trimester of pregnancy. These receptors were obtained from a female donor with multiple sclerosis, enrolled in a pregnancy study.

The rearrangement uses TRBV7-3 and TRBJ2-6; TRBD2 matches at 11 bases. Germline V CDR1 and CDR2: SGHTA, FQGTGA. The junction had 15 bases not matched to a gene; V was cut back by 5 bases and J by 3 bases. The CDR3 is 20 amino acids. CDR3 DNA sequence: TGTGCCAGCAGCAGGGCGGGGACTAGCGGAACAAACAGTGGGGCCAACGTCCTGACTTTC. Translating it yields CASSRAGTSGTNSGANVLTF.

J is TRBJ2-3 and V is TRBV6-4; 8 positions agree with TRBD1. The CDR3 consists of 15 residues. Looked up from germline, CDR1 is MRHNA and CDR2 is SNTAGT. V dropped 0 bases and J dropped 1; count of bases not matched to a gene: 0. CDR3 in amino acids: CASSDSGQGTDTQYF. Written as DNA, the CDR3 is TGTGCCAGCAGTGACTCGGGACAGGGCACAGATACGCAGTATTTT.

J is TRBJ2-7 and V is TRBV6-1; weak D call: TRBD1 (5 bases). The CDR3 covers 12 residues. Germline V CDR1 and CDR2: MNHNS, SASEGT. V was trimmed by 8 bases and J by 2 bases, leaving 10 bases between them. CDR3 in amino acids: CASALGPYEQYF. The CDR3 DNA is TGTGCCAGCGCCTTGGGGCCCTACGAGCAGTACTTC.

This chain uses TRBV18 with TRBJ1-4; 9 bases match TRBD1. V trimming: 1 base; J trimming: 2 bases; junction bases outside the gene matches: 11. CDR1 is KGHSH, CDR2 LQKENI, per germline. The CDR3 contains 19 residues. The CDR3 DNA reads TGTGCCAGCTCACCACGGAGTACAGGGGGCTTTAGCACTAATGAAAAACTGTTTTTT. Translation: CASSPRSTGGFSTNEKLFF.

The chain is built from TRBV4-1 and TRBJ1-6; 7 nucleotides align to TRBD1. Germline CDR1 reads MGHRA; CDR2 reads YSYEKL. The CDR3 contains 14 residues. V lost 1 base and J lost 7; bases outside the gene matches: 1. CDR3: CASSQAQGNSPLHF. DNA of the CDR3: TGCGCCAGCAGCCAAGCACAGGGGAATTCACCCCTCCACTTT.

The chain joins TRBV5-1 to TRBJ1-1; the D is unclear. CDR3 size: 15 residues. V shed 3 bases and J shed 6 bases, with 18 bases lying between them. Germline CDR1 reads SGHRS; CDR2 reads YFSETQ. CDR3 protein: CASSSPLEGQPEAFF. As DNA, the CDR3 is TGCGCCAGCAGCTCCCCTTTGGAGGGCCAGCCTGAAGCTTTCTTT.

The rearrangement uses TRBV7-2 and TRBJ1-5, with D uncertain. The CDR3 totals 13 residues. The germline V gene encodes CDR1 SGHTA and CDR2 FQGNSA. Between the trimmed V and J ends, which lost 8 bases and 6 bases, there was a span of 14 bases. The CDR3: CASGPVSLQPQHF. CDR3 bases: TGTGCCAGCGGTCCGGTATCCCTTCAGCCCCAGCATTTT.

CDR3 sequence reads: CASSATVYPMNTEAFF. Written as DNA, the CDR3 is TGTGCCAGCAGCGCCACGGTCTACCCCATGAACACTGAAGCTTTCTTT. This sequence joins TRBV11-2 and TRBJ1-1, with D unclear. V was trimmed by 5 bases and J by 0 bases, leaving 16 bases between them. Germline V gives CDR1 SGHAT, CDR2 FQNNGV. The CDR3 covers 16 residues.

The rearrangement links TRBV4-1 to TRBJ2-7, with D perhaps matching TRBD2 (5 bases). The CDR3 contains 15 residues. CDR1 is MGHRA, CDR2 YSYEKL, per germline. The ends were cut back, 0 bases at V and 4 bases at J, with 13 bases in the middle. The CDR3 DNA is TGCGCCAGCAGCCAAGAGGCCGACACGGGGTACGAGCAGTACTTC. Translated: CASSQEADTGYEQYF.

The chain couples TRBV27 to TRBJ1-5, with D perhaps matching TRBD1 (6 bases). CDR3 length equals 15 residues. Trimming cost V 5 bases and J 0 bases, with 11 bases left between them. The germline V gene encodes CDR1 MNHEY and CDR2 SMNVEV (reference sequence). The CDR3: CASSKGDHSNQPQHF. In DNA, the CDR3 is TGTGCCAGCAGTAAGGGGGACCATAGCAATCAGCCCCAGCATTTT.

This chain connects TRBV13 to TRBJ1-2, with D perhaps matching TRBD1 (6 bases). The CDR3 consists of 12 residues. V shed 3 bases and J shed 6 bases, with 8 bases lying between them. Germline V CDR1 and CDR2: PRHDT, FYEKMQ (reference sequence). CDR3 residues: CASSFNRDGYTF. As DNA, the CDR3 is TGTGCCAGCAGCTTCAACAGGGATGGCTACACCTTC.

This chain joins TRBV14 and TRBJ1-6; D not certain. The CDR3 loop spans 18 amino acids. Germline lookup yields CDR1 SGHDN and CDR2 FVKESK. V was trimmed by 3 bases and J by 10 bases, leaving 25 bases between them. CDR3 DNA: TGTGCCAGCAGCCAGGCCCCCGGTGGAGGTGGGTTTGGCTCACCCCTCCACTTT. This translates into CASSQAPGGGGFGSPLHF. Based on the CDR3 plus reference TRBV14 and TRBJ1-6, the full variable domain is EAGVTQFPSHSVIEKGQTVTLRCDPISGHDNLYWYRRVMGKEIKFLLHFVKESKQDESGMPNNRFLAERTGGTYSTLKVQPAELEDSGVYFCASSQAPGGGGFGSPLHFGNGTRLTVT.

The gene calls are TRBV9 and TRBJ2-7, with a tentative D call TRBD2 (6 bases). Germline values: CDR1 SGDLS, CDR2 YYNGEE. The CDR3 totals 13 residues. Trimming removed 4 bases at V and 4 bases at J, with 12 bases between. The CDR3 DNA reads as TGTGCCAGCAGCCCCCCCGGAGGGTACGAGCAGTACTTC. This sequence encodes CASSPPGGYEQYF.

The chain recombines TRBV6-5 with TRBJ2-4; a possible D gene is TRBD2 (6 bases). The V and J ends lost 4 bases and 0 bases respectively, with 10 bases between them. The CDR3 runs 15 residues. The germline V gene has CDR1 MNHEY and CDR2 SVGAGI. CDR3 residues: CASSSRGIAKNIQYF. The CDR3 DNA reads TGTGCCAGCAGTTCCCGGGGGATAGCCAAAAACATTCAGTACTTC.

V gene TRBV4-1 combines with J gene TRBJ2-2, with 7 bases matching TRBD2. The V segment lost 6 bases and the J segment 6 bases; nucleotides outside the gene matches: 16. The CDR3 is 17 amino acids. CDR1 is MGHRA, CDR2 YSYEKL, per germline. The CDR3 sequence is CASSPLGEGYSAGELFF. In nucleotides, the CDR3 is TGCGCCAGCAGTCCGCTTGGGGAGGGTTACTCCGCCGGGGAGCTGTTTTTT.

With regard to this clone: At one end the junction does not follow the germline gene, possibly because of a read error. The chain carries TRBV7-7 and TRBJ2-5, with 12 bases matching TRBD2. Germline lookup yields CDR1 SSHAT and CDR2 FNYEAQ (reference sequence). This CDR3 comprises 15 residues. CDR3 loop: CASSRTSGAQETQYF. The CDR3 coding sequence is TGTGCTAGCAGCCGGACTAGCGGGGCCCAAGAGACCCAGTACTTC.

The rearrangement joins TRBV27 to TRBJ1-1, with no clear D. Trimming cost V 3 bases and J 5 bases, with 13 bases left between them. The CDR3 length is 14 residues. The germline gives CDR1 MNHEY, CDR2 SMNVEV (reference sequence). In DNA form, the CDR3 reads TGTGCCAGCAGTTTGTGGGGAGGAGGGACTGAAGCTTTCTTT. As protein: CASSLWGGGTEAFF.

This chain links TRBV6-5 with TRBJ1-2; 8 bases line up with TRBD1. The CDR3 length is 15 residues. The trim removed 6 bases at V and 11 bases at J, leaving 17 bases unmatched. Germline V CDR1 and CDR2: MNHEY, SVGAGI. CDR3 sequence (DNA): TGTGCCAGCAGCCGTGGGGGGGACAGGCTCTACGTATACACCTTC. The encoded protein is CASSRGGDRLYVYTF.